These 30 T cell receptor beta chains came from one sample sequenced in a study of OX40 agonist ivuxolimab in advanced cancers. Sequencing was performed with immunoSEQ multiplex PCR; in TCRdb, only in-frame clones are kept and a portion is missing. The repertoire holds some 37,000 clones, with 70% to 85% as singletons. The specimen comprised CD4+ or CD8+ T cells sorted from blood, sampled in a trial of the OX40 agonist ivuxolimab. These receptor sequences come from an adult with an advanced solid tumor such as melanoma, head and neck, liver or kidney cancer.

V is TRBV30 and J is TRBJ2-1, with a tentative D call TRBD2 (5 bases). CDR1 and CDR2 from the germline V gene are GTSNPN and SVGIG (reference sequence). The CDR3 extends over 12 amino acids. V lost 3 bases, J lost 6 bases, and 9 bases lay in between. The CDR3 region is CAWRTGVNEQFF. The CDR3 nucleotides are TGTGCCTGGAGAACCGGGGTCAATGAGCAGTTCTTC.

The chain employs TRBV5-1 and TRBJ1-4, with unresolved D. The length of the CDR3 is 13 residues. Germline assignment: CDR1 SGHRS and CDR2 YFSETQ. Deletions cut 1 base from V and 8 bases from J, with 9 bases between. The CDR3: CASSLPEWEKLFF. The CDR3 DNA sequence: TGCGCCAGCAGCTTGCCGGAGTGGGAAAAACTGTTTTTT.

The genes are TRBV15 and TRBJ1-2; 7 nucleotides agree with TRBD1. Trimming at V came to 1 base and at J to 5 bases, leaving 4 bases not matched to a gene. The CDR3 covers 14 residues. The germline V gene has CDR1 LNHNV and CDR2 YYDKDF (reference sequence). The CDR3 DNA reads as TGTGCCACCAGCAGAGGGGGGACAGATTATGGCTACACCTTC. Encoded protein: CATSRGGTDYGYTF.

V usage is TRBV6-5 and J usage is TRBJ2-7; TRBD1 or TRBD2 may be the D gene (5 bases each). V lost 7 bases and J lost 1, with 17 bases in between. The CDR3 extends over 15 amino acids. The germline CDR1 and CDR2 sequences are MNHEY and SVGAGI. The CDR3 region has the DNA TGTGCCAGCACCCTACCCGGGACCCCGTCCTACGAGCAGTACTTC. This gives the protein CASTLPGTPSYEQYF.

In its sample, this clone was seen a few times. J is TRBJ1-5 and V is TRBV6-1; possibly TRBD1 for D (6 bases). The CDR3 runs 12 residues. The germline V gene has CDR1 MNHNS and CDR2 SASEGT. V was cut by 11 bases and J by 3 bases, with 11 bases left in between. The CDR3 spells CAGGQYNQPQHF. DNA of the CDR3: TGTGCCGGCGGACAGTACAATCAGCCCCAGCATTTT.

This CDR3 reads CAFGRGGISDTQYF. As DNA, the CDR3 is TGTGCCTTCGGGCGGGGGGGCATTTCAGATACGCAGTATTTT. The V and J genes are TRBV6-1 and TRBJ2-3; 9 bases fit TRBD2. This CDR3 has 14 amino acids. V shed 11 bases and J 4 bases; nucleotides not matched to a gene: 10. Per the germline V gene, CDR1 is MNHNS and CDR2 is SASEGT.

This chain joins TRBV6-4 and TRBJ1-1, with D hard to call. The CDR3 runs to 14 residues. CDR1 MRHNA and CDR2 SNTAGT come from the germline V gene. V lost 2 bases, J lost 0 bases, and 7 bases lay in between. DNA for the CDR3: TGTGCCAGCAGTGACGGGCAGCTGAACACTGAAGCTTTCTTT. This gives the protein CASSDGQLNTEAFF.

The V call is TRBV4-1, the J call TRBJ1-5, with D maybe TRBD1 (6 bases). CDR3 length: 15 amino acids. Germline lookup yields CDR1 MGHRA and CDR2 YSYEKL. The V end was cut by 5 bases, the J end by 0 bases, with 11 bases between. The CDR3 protein is CASSFRQVSNQPQHF. Written as DNA, the CDR3 is TGCGCCAGCAGCTTTAGACAGGTTAGCAATCAGCCCCAGCATTTT.

The chain has TRBV6-1 and TRBJ2-7; TRBD2 matches at 8 bases. Germline CDR1 and CDR2: MNHNS and SASEGT. The V segment lost 6 bases and the J segment 10 bases; nucleotides outside the gene matches: 8. The CDR3 totals 12 residues. DNA for the CDR3: TGTGCCAGCAGCCTTCTAGCGGGCGTACAGTACTTC. This codes for CASSLLAGVQYF.

This clone was detected only a few times. V and J are TRBV30 and TRBJ1-1; maybe TRBD1 (6 bases). V dropped 3 bases and J dropped 6 bases, with 17 bases sitting between them. The CDR3 is 14 amino acids. CDR1 GTSNPN and CDR2 SVGIG come from the germline V gene (reference sequence). The CDR3 protein is CAWRETGFGAEAFF. Here the CDR3 DNA reads TGTGCCTGGAGGGAAACAGGGTTTGGGGCTGAAGCTTTCTTT.

This chain uses TRBV5-6 with TRBJ1-4, with no clear D. V shed 0 bases and J shed 7 bases, with 7 bases lying between them. The CDR3 consists of 13 residues. Looked up from germline, CDR1 is SGHDT and CDR2 is YYEEEE. The CDR3 nucleotides read TGTGCCAGCAGCTTGGGCAGCCTTGAAAAACTGTTTTTT. The encoded protein is CASSLGSLEKLFF.

The chain uses TRBV5-1 and TRBJ1-5; TRBD1 is a possible D gene (6 bases). The V gene lost 2 bases and the J gene lost 4 bases, with 7 bases spanning the gap. Germline lookup yields CDR1 SGHRS and CDR2 YFSETQ. This CDR3 has 13 residues. CDR3 nucleotide sequence: TGCGCCAGCAGCTTCGGGACAAATCAGCCCCAGCATTTT. It codes for CASSFGTNQPQHF.

The chain combines TRBV7-9 with TRBJ2-3; TRBD1 or TRBD2 may be the D gene (5 bases each). CDR3 length: 15 amino acids. Germline V CDR1 and CDR2: SEHNR, FQNEAQ (reference sequence). V gave up 4 bases and J gave up 2 bases, with 13 bases separating them. The CDR3, as DNA: TGTGCCAGCAGCTCATGGAGCGGACACACAGATACGCAGTATTTT. This sequence encodes CASSSWSGHTDTQYF.

In DNA, the CDR3 is TGTGCCAGCAGCCAAGAACCAACAGGGCCCAACTATGGCTACACCTTC. Translation: CASSQEPTGPNYGYTF. The rearrangement uses TRBV4-2 and TRBJ1-2; weak D call: TRBD1 (6 bases). Germline values: CDR1 LGHNA, CDR2 YNFKEQ. The V end lost 0 bases, the J end lost 2 bases, and 13 bases lay between the germline ends. The CDR3 is 16 residues long.

This chain joins TRBV5-4 and TRBJ2-5; D may be TRBD2 (6 bases). The germline V gene has CDR1 SGHNT and CDR2 YYREEE (reference sequence). Trimming left V 1 base short and J 5 bases short, with 24 bases between. This CDR3 region has 18 residues. The CDR3 DNA follows: TGTGCCAGCAGCTTGTGGAGTAGCGGTGACTTTATGTGGGAGACCCAGTACTTC. Translating it yields CASSLWSSGDFMWETQYF. Full variable domain (rest looked up from reference TRBV5-4 and TRBJ2-5): ETGVTQSPTHLIKTRGQQVTLRCSSQSGHNTVSWYQQALGQGPQFIFQYYREEENGRGNFPPRFSGLQFPNYSSELNVNALELDDSALYLCASSLWSSGDFMWETQYFGPGTRLLVL.

About this clone: The junction shows a germline mismatch at one end, possibly a read error. V and J are TRBV14 and TRBJ1-6; D remains ambiguous. Germline assignment: CDR1 SGHDN and CDR2 FVKESK. The CDR3 consists of 15 residues. The CDR3 sequence is CASSQEDTTYSPLHF. The CDR3 nucleotides read TGTGCCAGCAGTCAAGAAGACACTACTTATTCGCCCCTCCACTTT.

The chain recombines TRBV5-1 with TRBJ1-5; D possibly corresponds to TRBD1 (5 bases). This CDR3 comprises 14 residues. With 2 bases removed from V and 4 bases from J, the gap between germline ends came to 10 bases. Germline V gene sequence: CDR1 SGHRS, CDR2 YFSETQ. The CDR3 region has the DNA TGCGCCAGCAGCTTCACGGGACTGAATCAGCCCCAGCATTTT. Translating it yields CASSFTGLNQPQHF.

CDR3 protein: CASSYVGVSYGYTF. CDR3 bases: TGTGCCAGCAGTTACGTAGGGGTATCCTATGGCTACACCTTC. The chain carries TRBV6-5 and TRBJ1-2, with a possible D match to TRBD1 (5 bases). Germline V lookup: CDR1 MNHEY, CDR2 SVGAGI. CDR3 length: 14 residues. Trimming removed 2 bases at V and 4 bases at J, with 11 bases between.

The chain carries TRBV5-4 and TRBJ1-2; perhaps TRBD1 as D (6 bases). Trimming took 3 bases from V and 8 from J, leaving 20 bases between them. The CDR3 totals 15 residues. Germline-derived CDR1 and CDR2 are SGHNT and YYREEE (reference sequence). CDR3 nucleotides: TGTGCCAGCAGCTCACAAATTCGAACGGGGGGCGGCTACACCTTC. Amino acid sequence: CASSSQIRTGGGYTF.

The V gene is TRBV5-4, the J gene TRBJ2-4; tentatively, D is TRBD1 or TRBD2 (5 bases each). Trimming shortened V by 4 bases and J by 3 bases, and 14 bases separated the two germline ends. This CDR3 is 15 amino acids long. The V gene's germline CDR1 is SGHNT and CDR2 YYREEE (reference sequence). The CDR3 DNA is TGTGCCAGCAGCCCTACCGGGGCGGACAAAAACATTCAGTACTTC. This encodes CASSPTGADKNIQYF. The full variable domain, its missing parts supplied by reference TRBV5-4 and TRBJ2-4, is ETGVTQSPTHLIKTRGQQVTLRCSSQSGHNTVSWYQQALGQGPQFIFQYYREEENGRGNFPPRFSGLQFPNYSSELNVNALELDDSALYLCASSPTGADKNIQYFGAGTRLSVL.

This chain uses TRBV11-3 with TRBJ2-1; no clear D gene. Germline CDR1 is SGHNT and CDR2 is YENEEA. Trimming shortened V by 5 bases and J by 0 bases, and 5 bases separated the two germline ends. The CDR3 covers 13 residues. In DNA form, the CDR3 reads TGTGCCAGCAGCCCCCGCTCCTACAATGAGCAGTTCTTC. Protein: CASSPRSYNEQFF.

The CDR3 bases are TGTGCCTGGAGATTCGCAGGGGCCTATGGCTACACCTTC. It translates to CAWRFAGAYGYTF. The rearrangement uses TRBV30 and TRBJ1-2, with a weak D call TRBD1 (6 bases). V was trimmed by 3 bases and J by 4 bases, leaving 12 bases between them. This CDR3 spans 13 amino acids. Germline lookup yields CDR1 GTSNPN and CDR2 SVGIG (reference sequence).

This chain connects TRBV6-1 to TRBJ2-1, with D possibly TRBD1 on 6 matching bases. Germline V gives CDR1 MNHNS, CDR2 SASEGT. The CDR3 sequence is 15 residues long. V lost 6 bases and J 3 bases, leaving 15 bases between the germline ends. CDR3 sequence: CASRSRQANYNEQFF. The CDR3 nucleotides read TGTGCCAGCAGATCTAGACAGGCCAACTACAATGAGCAGTTCTTC.

J is TRBJ1-5 and V is TRBV7-9; possible D gene TRBD1, 6 bases. V was clipped by 3 bases and J by 4 bases, with 10 bases between them. The CDR3 spans 14 residues. Per the germline V gene, CDR1 is SEHNR and CDR2 is FQNEAQ (reference sequence). The DNA for the CDR3 is TGTGCCAGCAGCTTGGGGGGCCCGAATCAGCCCCAGCATTTT. The encoded protein is CASSLGGPNQPQHF. Drawing the rest from reference TRBV7-9 and TRBJ1-5, the complete variable domain is DTGVSQNPRHKITKRGQNVTFRCDPISEHNRLYWYRQTLGQGPEFLTYFQNEAQLEKSRLLSDRFSAERPKGSFSTLEIQRTEQGDSAMYLCASSLGGPNQPQHFGDGTRLSIL.

This chain uses TRBV15 with TRBJ2-5; D gene unclear. The CDR3 runs to 11 residues. With 0 bases removed from V and 4 bases from J, the gap between germline ends came to 0 bases. Germline V gives CDR1 LNHNV, CDR2 YYDKDF (reference sequence). CDR3 sequence (DNA): TGTGCCACCAGCAGAGAAGAGACCCAGTACTTC. It is translated as CATSREETQYF.

This clone has a handful of counts. This chain joins TRBV2 and TRBJ2-2; 8 positions agree with TRBD1. The germline V gene encodes CDR1 SNHLY and CDR2 FYNNEI. There are 16 residues in the CDR3. J was trimmed by 3 bases and V by 8 bases; bases with no gene match: 11. Written as DNA, the CDR3 is TGTGCCAGCCGGGACAGGCTTGATCGTGACACCGGGGAGCTGTTTTTT. It specifies CASRDRLDRDTGELFF. The complete variable domain, with remaining parts taken from reference TRBV2 and TRBJ2-2, reads EPEVTQTPSHQVTQMGQEVILRCVPISNHLYFYWYRQILGQKVEFLVSFYNNEISEKSEIFDDQFSVERPDGSNFTLKIRSTKLEDSAMYFCASRDRLDRDTGELFFGEGSRLTVL.

V and J are TRBV21-1 and TRBJ2-7; the table's D call TRBD1 went unverified against the DNA. TRBV21-1 is a known pseudogene. This CDR3 comprises 16 residues. CDR3 nucleotide sequence: TGTGCCAGCAGCAAAGGGAGGGGACAGGGGTTTTACGAGCAGTACTTC. Translation: CASSKGRGQGFYEQYF.

This sequence joins TRBV6-4 and TRBJ2-7; D could derive from TRBD1 or TRBD2 (5 bases each). Germline assignment: CDR1 MRHNA and CDR2 SNTAGT. V lost 7 bases and J 0 bases, leaving 19 bases between the germline ends. The CDR3 length is 16 residues. CDR3 nucleotide sequence: TGTGCCAGCACCCAGCCCAGGGAGATACGCTCCTACGAGCAGTACTTC. This gives the protein CASTQPREIRSYEQYF.

The chain links TRBV12-5 to TRBJ2-2, with 10 bases identical to TRBD2. Germline CDR1 reads LGHNT; CDR2 reads FRNRAP. After removal of 5 bases from V and 5 bases from J, the junction contained 5 bases not matched to a gene. CDR3 length equals 15 residues. The CDR3 nucleotides are TGTGCTAGTGGTCGACTAGCGGGTAGTACCGGGGAGCTGTTTTTT. Protein sequence: CASGRLAGSTGELFF.

This chain's CDR3 is CASGVGYGYTF. The CDR3 DNA reads TGTGCCAGCGGGGTTGGCTATGGCTACACCTTC. The chain is built from TRBV27 and TRBJ1-2; D is unresolved. In germline, CDR1 is MNHEY, CDR2 SMNVEV (reference sequence). The CDR3 spans 11 residues. Trimming shortened V by 8 bases and J by 4 bases, and 8 bases separated the two germline ends.